What follows are 32 T cell receptor beta chains derived from one specimen sequenced in a study of T cell responses to AZD1222 COVID-19 vaccine. The table came from immunoSEQ multiplex PCR; TCRdb's copy has only in-frame clones and leaves some out. Here the sample spans about 150,000 clones, roughly 85% being singletons. This material consisted of peripheral blood, taken on day 0 of AZD1222 vaccination. Receptor source: an adult in good health.

The chain joins TRBV6-5 to TRBJ1-1; 11 bases match TRBD1. V dropped 0 bases and J dropped 13; count of bases not matched to a gene: 4. Germline loops: CDR1 MNHEY, CDR2 SVGAGI. The CDR3 length is 13 residues. The CDR3 reads CASSYSEGQGVFF. In nucleotides, the CDR3 is TGTGCCAGCAGTTACTCGGAGGGACAGGGGGTTTTCTTT.

V and J are TRBV11-1 and TRBJ2-1, with a weak D call TRBD2 (6 bases). The V and J ends lost 3 bases and 3 bases respectively, with 12 bases between them. Germline lookup yields CDR1 SGHAT and CDR2 FQDESV (reference sequence). The CDR3 covers 15 residues. This CDR3 is CASSLTSSVYNEQFF. CDR3 sequence (DNA): TGTGCCAGCAGCTTGACTAGTTCGGTCTACAATGAGCAGTTCTTC.

The chain combines TRBV3-1 (or the pseudogene TRBV3-2) with TRBJ2-3; 13 bases line up with TRBD2. This CDR3 has 15 amino acids. Germline CDR1 LGHDT, CDR2 YNNKEL (reference sequence). Trimming cost V 5 bases and J 6 bases; bases outside gene matches: 5. The CDR3 protein is CASSSGLAGYDTQYF. The CDR3 DNA is TGTGCCAGCAGCTCGGGACTAGCGGGATACGATACGCAGTATTTT.

This chain links TRBV2 with TRBJ2-5; 8 nucleotides match TRBD1. The CDR3 totals 13 residues. CDR1 is SNHLY, CDR2 FYNNEI, per germline. Losses at the gene ends were 3 bases for V and 5 bases for J; bases not matched to a gene: 2. CDR3 region: CASSETGAETQYF. The CDR3 nucleotides read TGTGCCAGCAGTGAGACAGGGGCTGAGACCCAGTACTTC.

J is TRBJ2-1 and V is TRBV10-3, with D hard to call. The germline V gene has CDR1 ENHRY and CDR2 SYGVKD. The length of the CDR3 is 14 residues. Trimming removed 4 bases at V and 5 bases at J, with 12 bases between. The CDR3 region is CAISVVGADNEQFF. The CDR3 bases are TGTGCCATCAGTGTAGTTGGCGCCGACAATGAGCAGTTCTTC.

This chain connects TRBV12-3 or TRBV12-4 to TRBJ2-3; D gene uncertain. The CDR3 totals 13 residues. V gave up 2 bases and J gave up 3 bases, with 6 bases separating them. The CDR3 region has the DNA TGTGCCAGCAGTTTATCAGTGACAGATACGCAGTATTTT. This gives the protein CASSLSVTDTQYF.

CDR3 nucleotide sequence: TGTGCCACCAACCGGGACTCCCTAATAGGTACCGGGGAGCTGTTTTTT. Encoded protein: CATNRDSLIGTGELFF. The chain is built from TRBV5-6 and TRBJ2-2; D perhaps matches TRBD2 (6 bases). Germline V lookup: CDR1 SGHDT, CDR2 YYEEEE. This CDR3 contains 16 residues. The ends were cut back, 9 bases at V and 5 bases at J, with 23 bases in the middle.

This clone has just one count. V gene TRBV7-2 combines with J gene TRBJ2-1, with 10 bases lining up with TRBD2. The CDR3 extends over 15 amino acids. Per the germline V gene, CDR1 is SGHTA and CDR2 is FQGNSA. V dropped 2 bases and J dropped 4; count of bases not matched to a gene: 2. The CDR3 region is CASSLSGGAYNEQFF. In DNA, the CDR3 is TGTGCCAGCAGCTTAAGCGGGGGGGCTTACAATGAGCAGTTCTTC.

This clone was found a few times. V and J are TRBV4-1 and TRBJ1-5, with a tentative D call TRBD1 (6 bases). Germline V gene sequence: CDR1 MGHRA, CDR2 YSYEKL. V was cut by 4 bases and J by 6 bases, with 22 bases left in between. The CDR3 spans 17 residues. The CDR3 DNA sequence: TGCGCCAGCAGCCCTACAGGGATGGGGCTGTTTCGTCAGCCCCAGCATTTT. This encodes CASSPTGMGLFRQPQHF.

This chain joins TRBV18 and TRBJ2-7, with D possibly TRBD2 on 6 matching bases. V lost 4 bases, J lost 5 bases, and 15 bases lay in between. Germline V gene data show CDR1 as KGHSH and CDR2 as LQKENI. The CDR3 is made up of 14 amino acids. CDR3 DNA: TGTGCCAGCTCACGTACGGGAGAGGGCCACGAGCAGTACTTC. This codes for CASSRTGEGHEQYF.

The genes are TRBV5-1 and TRBJ1-1, with a possible D match to TRBD1 (6 bases). The length of the CDR3 is 12 residues. The V end was cut by 4 bases, the J end by 6 bases, with 10 bases between. The germline gives CDR1 SGHRS, CDR2 YFSETQ. CDR3 amino acids: CASSRSGAEAFF. CDR3 coding DNA: TGCGCCAGCAGCCGATCAGGGGCTGAAGCTTTCTTT.

The chain combines TRBV28 with TRBJ2-7, with 8 nucleotides matching TRBD1. CDR3 length equals 14 residues. Per the germline V gene, CDR1 is MDHEN and CDR2 is SYDVKM. Losses at the gene ends were 7 bases for V and 6 bases for J; bases not matched to a gene: 11. The CDR3, as DNA: TGTGCCAGCAAGGGGGGCGGACAGGGCTCCGAGCAGTACTTC. Protein sequence: CASKGGGQGSEQYF. The complete variable domain, with remaining parts taken from reference TRBV28 and TRBJ2-7, reads DVKVTQSSRYLVKRTGEKVFLECVQDMDHENMFWYRQDPGLGLRLIYFSYDVKMKEKGDIPEGYSVSREKKERFSLILESASTNQTSMYLCASKGGGQGSEQYFGPGTRLTVT.

The CDR3, as DNA: TGTGCCAGCAGCGTTAGCGGGGCCGACTACGAGCAGTACTTC. Translating gives CASSVSGADYEQYF. V and J are TRBV9 and TRBJ2-7, with 8 bases identical to TRBD2. Germline V gives CDR1 SGDLS, CDR2 YYNGEE. V shed 2 bases, J shed 3 bases, and the junction held 4 bases outside the gene matches. This CDR3 spans 14 amino acids.

This clone turned up a few times. The chain combines TRBV6-5 with TRBJ1-1, with D unresolved. CDR3 length: 13 residues. The germline V and J ends were trimmed by 5 bases and 1 base, with 8 bases remaining between them. Per germline, CDR1 MNHEY and CDR2 SVGAGI. The chain's CDR3 is CASSRIGNTEAFF. The CDR3 bases are TGTGCCAGCAGTCGAATTGGGAACACTGAAGCTTTCTTT.

In regard to this clone: At one boundary the junction diverges from the germline segment, which might be a read error. As DNA, the CDR3 is TGTGCCAGCAACTTGGAGGGTCTCCCCGGCTACAATGAGCAGTTCTTC. This codes for CASNLEGLPGYNEQFF. The chain has TRBV5-8 and TRBJ2-1, with a possible D match to TRBD2 (6 bases). This CDR3 region has 16 residues. Germline V CDR1 and CDR2: SGHTS, YDEGEE. Supplemented by reference TRBV5-8 and TRBJ2-1, the full variable domain reads EAGVTQSPTHLIKTRGQQATLRCSPISGHTSVYWYQQALGLGLQFLLWYDEGEERNRGNFPPRFSGRQFPNYSSELNVNALELEDSALYLCASNLEGLPGYNEQFFGPGTRLTVL.

As for this clone: This same CDR3 is encoded by further DNA sequences in the sample. This chain links TRBV7-6 with TRBJ1-5; 8 nucleotides match TRBD1. The junction had 4 bases not matched to a gene; V was cut back by 5 bases and J by 4 bases. This CDR3 is built from 14 residues. Germline-derived CDR1 and CDR2 are SGHVS and FNYEAQ. CDR3 bases: TGTGCCAGCAGCCCCGGGACAGGAAATCAGCCCCAGCATTTT. Translated, it gives CASSPGTGNQPQHF.

About this clone itself: Other DNA sequences in this specimen translate into the identical CDR3. The V gene is TRBV29-1, the J gene TRBJ2-3; D ambiguous. Germline V gene lookup returns CDR1 SQVTM and CDR2 ANQGSEA. This CDR3 comprises 10 residues. V lost 3 bases, J lost 3 bases, and 1 base lay in between. The DNA for the CDR3 is TGCAGCGTTGATACAGATACGCAGTATTTT. It codes for CSVDTDTQYF.

In its sample, this clone was seen a few times. The chain couples TRBV7-2 to TRBJ1-4; D remains unclear. Germline V gene lookup returns CDR1 SGHTA and CDR2 FQGNSA. V was trimmed by 1 base and J by 8 bases, leaving 5 bases between them. CDR3 length equals 12 residues. In nucleotides, the CDR3 is TGTGCCAGCAGCTTAGAAAGGGAAAAACTGTTTTTT. Its protein product is CASSLEREKLFF.

A note on this clone: The identical CDR3 is also encoded by other nucleotide sequences in the sample. V usage is TRBV4-2 and J usage is TRBJ2-7; D is unresolved. CDR1 and CDR2 from the germline V gene are LGHNA and YNFKEQ. V lost 1 base and J lost 2, with 6 bases in between. CDR3 length equals 13 residues. CDR3 nucleotides: TGTGCCAGCAGCCAAGCCCCCGCCTACGAGCAGTACTTC. It yields the protein CASSQAPAYEQYF.

The gene calls are TRBV5-4 and TRBJ1-2, with D tentatively TRBD1 (6 bases). V dropped 3 bases and J dropped 8 bases, with 20 bases sitting between them. The CDR3 consists of 15 residues. The germline V gene has CDR1 SGHNT and CDR2 YYREEE (reference sequence). The CDR3 coding sequence is TGTGCCAGCAGCTCGACCACCGGGGGGGCCTACGGCTACACCTTC. Its protein is CASSSTTGGAYGYTF.

CDR3 in amino acids: CASSPMGTAIAKNIQYF. The CDR3 nucleotides read TGTGCCAGCAGCCCGATGGGGACAGCCATAGCCAAAAACATTCAGTACTTC. The chain links TRBV3-1 (or the pseudogene TRBV3-2) to TRBJ2-4; TRBD1 aligns across 7 bases. V shed 4 bases, J shed 0 bases, and the junction held 9 bases outside the gene matches. CDR1 and CDR2 from the germline V gene are LGHDT and YNNKEL (reference sequence). The CDR3 consists of 17 residues.

The rearrangement links TRBV4-1 to TRBJ2-7; a possible D gene is TRBD2 (7 bases). Trimming removed 1 base from V and 6 bases from J, with 16 bases in between. There are 15 residues in the CDR3. Germline V gene data show CDR1 as MGHRA and CDR2 as YSYEKL. The CDR3 loop is CASSQGAGALTEQYF. The CDR3 DNA sequence: TGCGCCAGCAGCCAAGGGGCGGGGGCTCTCACCGAGCAGTACTTC.

The chain couples TRBV19 to TRBJ1-1; a possible D gene is TRBD1 (5 bases). CDR1 is LNHDA, CDR2 SQIVND, per germline (reference sequence). The ends were cut back, 11 bases at V and 0 bases at J, with 16 bases in the middle. The CDR3 loop spans 14 amino acids. CDR3 in DNA: TGTGCCTCGGGGGGGGTTTTGTTGAACACTGAAGCTTTCTTT. This gives the protein CASGGVLLNTEAFF.

In its sample, this clone was seen once. This chain links TRBV12-3 or TRBV12-4 with TRBJ1-4; no definite D call. V lost 7 bases to trimming and J lost 8 bases, with 11 bases between them. This CDR3 region has 12 residues. The CDR3 DNA reads as TGTGCCAGCAACCTCTTTGGAGAAAAACTGTTTTTT. It encodes CASNLFGEKLFF.

This chain connects TRBV20-1 to TRBJ2-5, with TRBD2 identical over 10 bases. The CDR3 consists of 13 residues. V gave up 3 bases and J gave up 4 bases; unmatched junction bases: 2. CDR1 and CDR2 from the germline V gene are DFQATT and SNEGSKA (reference sequence). The CDR3 protein is CSASSSGRETQYF. The CDR3 DNA is TGCAGTGCTAGTTCTAGCGGGAGAGAGACCCAGTACTTC.

The J gene is TRBJ2-1, the V gene TRBV7-2; no clear D. The CDR3 totals 13 residues. CDR1 and CDR2 (germline): SGHTA, FQGNSA. The V gene lost 4 bases and the J gene lost 4 bases, with 8 bases spanning the gap. CDR3 in amino acids: CASSSDGYNEQFF. The CDR3 nucleotides read TGTGCCAGCAGCTCGGACGGATACAATGAGCAGTTCTTC.

The rearrangement links TRBV4-1 to TRBJ1-3; TRBD1 matches 7 bases. Unmatched junction bases numbered 6, after V lost 2 bases and J lost 5 bases. The CDR3 loop spans 15 amino acids. Germline lookup yields CDR1 MGHRA and CDR2 YSYEKL. The CDR3 DNA sequence: TGCGCCAGCAGCCAACCCGACAGGGACAGAAACACCATATATTTT. Translation gives CASSQPDRDRNTIYF.

The rearrangement uses TRBV10-3 and TRBJ2-7; a possible D gene is TRBD2 (5 bases). V lost 6 bases to trimming and J lost 3 bases, with 15 bases between them. Looked up from germline, CDR1 is ENHRY and CDR2 is SYGVKD. CDR3 length: 14 residues. The CDR3 bases are TGTGCCATCAGAGGCCGTATGGAGGTCTACGAGCAGTACTTC. Its translation: CAIRGRMEVYEQYF.

The V and J genes are TRBV28 and TRBJ2-7; TRBD1 aligns across 7 bases. Germline CDR1 reads MDHEN; CDR2 reads SYDVKM. Trimming at V came to 8 bases and at J to 1 base, leaving 8 bases not matched to a gene. The CDR3 loop spans 14 amino acids. The CDR3 region is CASARQGRSYEQYF. The CDR3 DNA sequence: TGTGCCAGCGCTAGACAGGGCCGTTCCTACGAGCAGTACTTC. The whole variable domain, remainder taken from reference TRBV28 and TRBJ2-7, is DVKVTQSSRYLVKRTGEKVFLECVQDMDHENMFWYRQDPGLGLRLIYFSYDVKMKEKGDIPEGYSVSREKKERFSLILESASTNQTSMYLCASARQGRSYEQYFGPGTRLTVT.

The V gene is TRBV3-1 (or the pseudogene TRBV3-2), the J gene TRBJ1-3; possibly TRBD1 for D (5 bases). V was cut by 3 bases and J by 5 bases, with 8 bases left in between. This CDR3 has 13 residues. The germline V gene encodes CDR1 LGHDT and CDR2 YNNKEL (reference sequence). CDR3 in DNA: TGTGCCAGCAGCCAGTTGGACAGAAACACCATATATTTT. It encodes CASSQLDRNTIYF.

The chain uses TRBV29-1 and TRBJ1-5; D perhaps matches TRBD1 (6 bases). CDR3 length: 14 amino acids. The V end lost 1 base, the J end lost 6 bases, and 13 bases lay between the germline ends. Germline V gene sequence: CDR1 SQVTM, CDR2 ANQGSEA. The CDR3 DNA reads TGCAGCGTTGAAGTCGGGGGGGCGGGTCAGCCCCAGCATTTT. This encodes CSVEVGGAGQPQHF.

The J gene is TRBJ2-5, the V gene TRBV7-8, with 8 bases aligning to TRBD1. CDR3 length: 15 amino acids. V was pared by 3 bases and J by 3 bases, with 6 bases of the junction left unmatched. Germline values: CDR1 SGHVS, CDR2 FQNEAQ. This CDR3 is CASSFQGQGEETQYF. The CDR3 DNA is TGTGCCAGCAGCTTCCAAGGACAGGGCGAAGAGACCCAGTACTTC.